These T cell receptor beta chains were read from a single sample in a study of blood T cell repertoires in COVID-19. Clones were read by immunoSEQ multiplex PCR, and TCRdb kept only the in-frame ones, dropping some. The sample shows some 250,000 clones, roughly 86% of them seen only once. The source material was peripheral blood. The receptors derive from a woman in her twenties or thirties who had recovered from COVID-19. CDR3s include the opening cysteine and the closing phenylalanine or tryptophan. Fields, in order: D gene, clone size, J gene, V gene, CDR3 protein, CDR3 DNA. D genes are given only for firm matches. Clone size, where shown, is once, few, many, or a class for clones that have expanded.

D: TRBD2; size: NA; J: TRBJ2-7; V: TRBV7-6; CDR3: CASSVIAGSSYEQYF; DNA: TGTGCCAGCAGCGTAATAGCGGGGAGCTCCTACGAGCAGTACTTC
D: TRBD1; size: NA; J: TRBJ1-2; V: TRBV5-6; CDR3: CASSGGQGGYGYTF; DNA: TGTGCCAGCAGCGGGGGACAGGGAGGCTATGGCTACACCTTC
D: TRBD1; size: NA; J: TRBJ2-2; V: TRBV4-3; CDR3: CASSQDGTGGAAGELFF; DNA: TGCGCCAGCAGCCAAGATGGGACAGGGGGCGCGGCCGGGGAGCTGTTTTTT
D: NA; size: once; J: TRBJ2-3; V: TRBV10-1; CDR3: CASSDGGATDTQYF; DNA: TGCGCCAGCAGTGATGGCGGGGCCACAGATACGCAGTATTTT
D: NA; size: NA; J: TRBJ1-2; V: TRBV27; CDR3: CASSNGGFYGYTF; DNA: TGTGCCAGCAGTAATGGGGGGTTCTATGGCTACACCTTC
D: NA; size: NA; J: TRBJ1-4; V: TRBV2; CDR3: CASKRRSATNEKLFF; DNA: TGTGCCAGCAAGCGGAGGAGTGCAACTAATGAAAAACTGTTTTTT
D: TRBD2; size: NA; J: TRBJ2-3; V: TRBV10-3; CDR3: CAISESRLAGLPLDTQYF; DNA: TGTGCCATCAGTGAGTCAAGACTAGCGGGGTTACCGTTGGATACGCAGTATTTT
D: TRBD1; size: NA; J: TRBJ2-2; V: TRBV30; CDR3: CAWSLGTGAVGELFF; DNA: TGTGCCTGGAGTCTGGGGACAGGGGCGGTCGGGGAGCTGTTTTTT
D: NA; size: NA; J: TRBJ2-2; V: TRBV2; CDR3: CASSPERLMNTGELFF; DNA: TGTGCCAGCAGCCCCGAAAGACTTATGAACACCGGGGAGCTGTTTTTT
D: TRBD1; size: NA; J: TRBJ1-1; V: TRBV6-6; CDR3: CASSYSRDRGTEAFF; DNA: TGTGCCAGCAGTTATTCCCGGGACAGGGGCACTGAAGCTTTCTTT
D: TRBD1; size: NA; J: TRBJ2-2; V: TRBV19; CDR3: CASRQQGAGTGELFF; DNA: TGTGCCAGTAGGCAACAGGGGGCGGGCACCGGGGAGCTGTTTTTT
D: TRBD1; size: NA; J: TRBJ2-1; V: TRBV11-3; CDR3: CASSLSVGQGNGEYNEQFF; DNA: TGTGCCAGCAGCTTATCTGTTGGACAGGGAAACGGCGAATACAATGAGCAGTTCTTC
D: TRBD2; size: few; J: TRBJ2-1; V: TRBV4-3; CDR3: CASSQDRGLAGENEQFF; DNA: TGCGCCAGCAGCCAAGATCGGGGACTAGCGGGGGAAAATGAGCAGTTCTTC
D: TRBD2; size: NA; J: TRBJ2-5; V: TRBV5-5; CDR3: CASSLSVRLAGYGDQETQYF; DNA: TGTGCCAGCAGCTTGTCAGTTCGTCTAGCGGGGTACGGGGACCAAGAGACCCAGTACTTC
D: TRBD1; size: NA; J: TRBJ2-2; V: TRBV5-1; CDR3: CASSRVPPTGLNPNTGELFF; DNA: TGCGCCAGCAGCCGCGTCCCCCCGACAGGGCTCAACCCGAACACCGGGGAGCTGTTTTTT
D: TRBD1; size: NA; J: TRBJ1-1; V: TRBV9; CDR3: CASSPGTVHGQAFF; DNA: TGTGCCAGCAGCCCGGGGACAGTCCATGGACAAGCTTTCTTT
D: TRBD1; size: NA; J: TRBJ1-1; V: TRBV19; CDR3: CASNQGTGVNTEAFF; DNA: TGTGCCAGTAATCAAGGGACAGGGGTGAACACTGAAGCTTTCTTT
D: NA; size: few; J: TRBJ2-2; V: TRBV5-1; CDR3: CASGSLRAGELFF; DNA: TGCGCCAGCGGTTCCCTCCGCGCCGGGGAGCTGTTTTTT
D: TRBD1; size: NA; J: TRBJ1-6; V: TRBV13; CDR3: CASSLGQRDSPLHF; DNA: TGTGCCAGCAGTTTGGGACAGCGCGATTCACCCCTCCACTTT
D: NA; size: NA; J: TRBJ2-7; V: TRBV10-3; CDR3: CAISELTRQEQYF; DNA: TGTGCCATCAGTGAGTTGACAAGACAGGAGCAGTACTTC
D: TRBD1; size: NA; J: TRBJ2-3; V: TRBV18; CDR3: CASSLNRGRADTQYF; DNA: TGTGCCAGCTCACTAAACAGGGGACGGGCAGATACGCAGTATTTT
D: NA; size: NA; J: TRBJ2-4; V: TRBV19; CDR3: CASSPRDTRAKNIQYF; DNA: TGTGCCAGTAGCCCCCGGGACACTCGAGCCAAAAACATTCAGTACTTC
D: NA; size: NA; J: TRBJ1-2; V: TRBV27; CDR3: CASLVWEGYTF; DNA: TGTGCCAGCCTAGTTTGGGAGGGCTACACCTTC
D: NA; size: NA; J: TRBJ1-2; V: TRBV9; CDR3: CASSPGTRVSNYGYTF; DNA: TGTGCCAGCAGCCCCGGGACAAGAGTTTCCAACTATGGCTACACCTTC
D: NA; size: NA; J: TRBJ2-7; V: TRBV27; CDR3: CASSSNYYEQYF; DNA: TGTGCCAGCAGTTCGAACTACTACGAGCAGTACTTC
D: NA; size: NA; J: TRBJ2-1; V: TRBV19; CDR3: CASSGGTAQSYNEQFF; DNA: TGTGCCAGTAGTGGGGGGACTGCCCAATCTTACAATGAGCAGTTCTTC
D: TRBD2; size: NA; J: TRBJ2-3; V: TRBV4-2; CDR3: CASSQETSGTYTDTQYF; DNA: TGTGCCAGCAGCCAAGAGACTAGCGGGACCTACACAGATACGCAGTATTTT
D: TRBD1; size: NA; J: TRBJ1-5; V: TRBV3-1/TRBV3-2; CDR3: CASSQGTGLGSNQPQHF; DNA: TGTGCCAGCAGCCAAGGGACAGGGTTAGGAAGCAATCAGCCCCAGCATTTT
D: NA; size: NA; J: TRBJ1-5; V: TRBV27; CDR3: CASSPIGAGRNQPQHF; DNA: TGTGCCAGCAGCCCAATAGGGGCAGGACGAAATCAGCCCCAGCATTTT
D: NA; size: NA; J: TRBJ2-5; V: TRBV5-1; CDR3: CASSLVALQETQYF; DNA: TGCGCCAGCAGCTTGGTGGCCCTTCAAGAGACCCAGTACTTC
D: TRBD1; size: NA; J: TRBJ1-1; V: TRBV6-6; CDR3: CASSLGQGGTEAFF; DNA: TGTGCCAGCAGCCTCGGACAGGGGGGCACTGAAGCTTTCTTT
D: TRBD1; size: NA; J: TRBJ1-2; V: TRBV7-9; CDR3: CASSLGGPQGNYGYTF; DNA: TGTGCCAGCAGCTTAGGAGGCCCACAGGGGAACTATGGCTACACCTTC
D: TRBD1; size: NA; J: TRBJ1-2; V: TRBV6-5; CDR3: CASSSETTGSNYGYTF; DNA: TGTGCCAGCAGTTCCGAAACGACAGGGTCTAACTATGGCTACACCTTC
D: NA; size: few; J: TRBJ2-3; V: TRBV3-1/TRBV3-2; CDR3: CASSQDLATDTQYF; DNA: TGTGCCAGCAGCCAAGATTTGGCCACAGATACGCAGTATTTT
D: NA; size: NA; J: TRBJ1-1; V: TRBV9; CDR3: CASSGGTLGNTEAFF; DNA: TGTGCCAGCAGCGGAGGGACACTAGGGAACACTGAAGCTTTCTTT
D: TRBD2; size: NA; J: TRBJ2-1; V: TRBV5-4; CDR3: CAIGMGGGLNNEQFF; DNA: TGTGCCATAGGAATGGGCGGGGGGCTTAACAATGAGCAGTTCTTC
D: TRBD2; size: NA; J: TRBJ2-3; V: TRBV19; CDR3: CASSMRGRGDTQYF; DNA: TGTGCCAGTAGTATGAGAGGGAGGGGAGATACGCAGTATTTT
D: TRBD2; size: NA; J: TRBJ2-1; V: TRBV6-5; CDR3: CASSFSGGHEQFF; DNA: TGTGCCAGCAGTTTCTCGGGGGGGCATGAGCAGTTCTTC
D: TRBD2; size: NA; J: TRBJ2-7; V: TRBV4-2; CDR3: CASSYLAGLAGEMTYEQYF; DNA: TGTGCCAGCAGCTACCTTGCAGGACTAGCGGGGGAGATGACCTACGAGCAGTACTTC
D: NA; size: once; J: TRBJ2-1; V: TRBV19; CDR3: CASSWGGDYNEQFF; DNA: TGTGCCAGTAGTTGGGGGGGCGACTACAATGAGCAGTTCTTC
D: TRBD1; size: few; J: TRBJ2-1; V: TRBV11-2; CDR3: CASERTGYNEQFF; DNA: TGTGCCAGCGAACGGACAGGTTACAATGAGCAGTTCTTC
D: TRBD1; size: NA; J: TRBJ1-3; V: TRBV3-1/TRBV3-2; CDR3: CASSQNRGVHSGNTIYF; DNA: TGTGCCAGCAGCCAGAACAGGGGGGTACACTCTGGAAACACCATATATTTT
D: TRBD1; size: NA; J: TRBJ1-6; V: TRBV3-1/TRBV3-2; CDR3: CASSPGGGTGYSPLHF; DNA: TGTGCCAGCAGCCCCGGGGGGGGGACAGGGTATTCACCCCTCCACTTT
D: NA; size: few; J: TRBJ1-1; V: TRBV4-1; CDR3: CASSQFGHLMNTEAFF; DNA: TGCGCCAGCAGCCAATTTGGACATCTCATGAACACTGAAGCTTTCTTT
D: NA; size: NA; J: TRBJ2-7; V: TRBV5-1; CDR3: CASSRTTGSYEQYF; DNA: TGCGCCAGCAGCAGAACGACAGGTTCCTACGAGCAGTACTTC
D: NA; size: NA; J: TRBJ1-4; V: TRBV10-3; CDR3: CAISESSRAGKLFF; DNA: TGTGCCATCAGTGAGTCCTCCAGGGCAGGGAAACTGTTTTTT
D: NA; size: NA; J: TRBJ1-1; V: TRBV11-3; CDR3: CASSLAGPNTEAFF; DNA: TGTGCCAGCAGCTTAGCGGGTCCCAACACTGAAGCTTTCTTT
D: TRBD2; size: NA; J: TRBJ2-3; V: TRBV9; CDR3: CASSVTSGTDTQYF; DNA: TGTGCCAGCAGCGTAACTAGCGGCACAGATACGCAGTATTTT
D: TRBD1; size: NA; J: TRBJ2-5; V: TRBV5-4; CDR3: CASSSTQGAGETQYF; DNA: TGTGCCAGCAGCTCTACACAGGGGGCGGGAGAGACCCAGTACTTC
D: TRBD2; size: once; J: TRBJ2-3; V: TRBV28; CDR3: CASSPPDLAGGPDTQYF; DNA: TGTGCCAGCAGTCCCCCGGACCTAGCGGGGGGGCCAGATACGCAGTATTTT
D: NA; size: few; J: TRBJ1-5; V: TRBV6-4; CDR3: CASSDSGTTILRSNQPQHF; DNA: TGTGCCAGCAGTGACTCGGGGACAACCATACTTCGGAGCAATCAGCCCCAGCATTTT
D: NA; size: NA; J: TRBJ2-7; V: TRBV29-1; CDR3: CSAAKEVSSYEQYF; DNA: TGCAGCGCCGCAAAGGAGGTTAGCTCCTACGAGCAGTACTTC
D: NA; size: few; J: TRBJ1-6; V: TRBV27; CDR3: CASSSSGVNSPLHF; DNA: TGTGCCAGCAGTTCATCCGGGGTTAATTCACCCCTCCACTTT
D: NA; size: NA; J: TRBJ2-7; V: TRBV7-2; CDR3: CASSPREYEQYF; DNA: TGTGCCAGCAGCCCCCGGGAGTACGAGCAGTACTTC